The rows below give T cell receptor beta chains drawn from one sample of a study of blood T cell repertoires in COVID-19. Data came from immunoSEQ multiplex PCR; TCRdb stores just in-frame clones and leaves some out. The data hold roughly 480,000 clones, with about 91% observed a single time. Sample: peripheral blood. These receptors all stem from a man aged 18 to 29 with COVID-19, enrolled during active disease. CDR3s include the opening cysteine and the closing phenylalanine or tryptophan. The D gene is left open where the match is weak. The size entry is marked missing in some rows and otherwise reads once, few, many or a size class.

size: .
J: TRBJ2-5
D: TRBD2
V: TRBV5-5
DNA: TGTGCCAGCAGCTCAGGACTAGATAAAGAGACCCAGTACTTC
CDR3: CASSSGLDKETQYF

size: .
J: TRBJ2-7
D: TRBD1
V: TRBV10-3
DNA: TGTGCCATCAGTGGGAAGAACTTGGGACAGAGGTACGAGCAGTACTTC
CDR3: CAISGKNLGQRYEQYF

size: .
J: TRBJ2-7
D: .
V: TRBV6-6
DNA: TGTGCCAGCAGTTACTCGAAAGTAGCCTACGAGCAGTACTTC
CDR3: CASSYSKVAYEQYF

size: .
J: TRBJ2-3
D: TRBD2
V: TRBV19
DNA: TGTGCCAGTACCGCGGGGGGGGGCGCAGATACGCAGTATTTT
CDR3: CASTAGGGADTQYF

size: few
J: TRBJ1-6
D: .
V: TRBV7-6
DNA: TGTGCCAGCAGCCTAAACAGGGCTAATTCACCCCTCCACTTT
CDR3: CASSLNRANSPLHF

size: .
J: TRBJ1-2
D: TRBD1
V: TRBV2
DNA: TGTGCCAGCACCTCGACAGGGCTACTTAACTATGGCTACACCTTC
CDR3: CASTSTGLLNYGYTF

size: .
J: TRBJ1-6
D: .
V: TRBV6-5
DNA: TGTGCCAGCAGTTACTCCTTGACGAGGGATAATTCACCCCTCCACTTT
CDR3: CASSYSLTRDNSPLHF

size: .
J: TRBJ1-1
D: .
V: TRBV19
DNA: TGTGCCAGTAGTATTCAGGGCATGAACACTGAAGCTTTCTTT
CDR3: CASSIQGMNTEAFF

size: .
J: TRBJ2-3
D: TRBD2
V: TRBV9
DNA: TGTGCCAGCAGCGTGGGGACTAGCGGGGGGGCAGATACGCAGTATTTT
CDR3: CASSVGTSGGADTQYF

size: once
J: TRBJ2-7
D: TRBD2
V: TRBV27
DNA: TGTGCCACTAATAGCGGGGGAAAGCCCTACGAGCAGTACTTC
CDR3: CATNSGGKPYEQYF

size: once
J: TRBJ2-1
D: TRBD2
V: TRBV27
DNA: TGTGCCAGCAGTCCCGGGACTAGCGGGAGGGTCGAGCAGTTCTTC
CDR3: CASSPGTSGRVEQFF

size: .
J: TRBJ1-2
D: .
V: TRBV2
DNA: TGTGCCAGCAGCAGCCCTGATACAGGGAAAGCTAACTATGGCTACACCTTC
CDR3: CASSSPDTGKANYGYTF

size: .
J: TRBJ1-2
D: .
V: TRBV29-1
DNA: TGCAGCGCTGACCAGGGTCACGGCTACACCTTC
CDR3: CSADQGHGYTF

size: .
J: TRBJ1-2
D: .
V: TRBV4-1
DNA: TGCGCCAGCAGCCAATTACCGGGACACCGATATGGCTACACCTTC
CDR3: CASSQLPGHRYGYTF

size: .
J: TRBJ2-1
D: TRBD2
V: TRBV7-9
DNA: TGTGCCAGCAGCCCGACTAGCGGGGGGCCCAACTACAATGAGCAGTTCTTC
CDR3: CASSPTSGGPNYNEQFF

size: .
J: TRBJ2-7
D: TRBD2
V: TRBV15
DNA: TGTGCCACCACCCCAAGAGGGCTAGCGGAGTCCTACGAGCAGTACTTC
CDR3: CATTPRGLAESYEQYF

size: .
J: TRBJ2-2
D: .
V: TRBV30
DNA: TGTGCCTGGAGTTCCGTAACCGGGGAGCTGTTTTTT
CDR3: CAWSSVTGELFF

size: .
J: TRBJ1-3
D: TRBD1
V: TRBV10-3
DNA: TGTGCCATTACAGGGGGCTCTGGAAACACCATATATTTT
CDR3: CAITGGSGNTIYF

size: .
J: TRBJ2-7
D: .
V: TRBV27
DNA: TGTGCCAGCGCCCCCCAGGGCCCCTCCTACGAGCAGTACTTC
CDR3: CASAPQGPSYEQYF

size: .
J: TRBJ2-5
D: TRBD1
V: TRBV9
DNA: TGTGCCAGCAGCGTCGGACAGGGGGCTCGAGAGACCCAGTACTTC
CDR3: CASSVGQGARETQYF

size: .
J: TRBJ2-1
D: TRBD2
V: TRBV28
DNA: TGTGCCAGCAGTTTATTGCTTAGCGGGAGGGCCGGGAATGAGCAGTTCTTC
CDR3: CASSLLLSGRAGNEQFF

size: .
J: TRBJ1-2
D: TRBD1
V: TRBV7-2
DNA: TGTGCCAGCAGCCCCCGACAGGGTGAATATGGCTACACCTTC
CDR3: CASSPRQGEYGYTF

size: .
J: TRBJ1-5
D: .
V: TRBV18
DNA: TGTGCCAGCTCACCACCGGGGGCGGAACAGCCCCAGCATTTT
CDR3: CASSPPGAEQPQHF

size: .
J: TRBJ2-6
D: TRBD2
V: TRBV20-1
DNA: TGCAGTGCTAGTTTTGGCGGGAGGGCCTTGGGGGCCAACGTCCTGACTTTC
CDR3: CSASFGGRALGANVLTF

size: .
J: TRBJ2-1
D: TRBD2
V: TRBV27
DNA: TGTGCCAGCACACGGGGGGGCTCCTACAATGAGCAGTTCTTC
CDR3: CASTRGGSYNEQFF

size: .
J: TRBJ1-3
D: TRBD1
V: TRBV18
DNA: TGTGCCAGCTCACCATTGGACAGGGCCGGAAACACCATATATTTT
CDR3: CASSPLDRAGNTIYF

size: .
J: TRBJ2-2
D: .
V: TRBV18
DNA: TGTGCCAGCTCACCACGTAGGGAGCTGTTTTTT
CDR3: CASSPRRELFF

size: .
J: TRBJ2-1
D: .
V: TRBV2
DNA: TGTGCCAGCAGTGAAAAGGGGCTTGAGCAGTTCTTC
CDR3: CASSEKGLEQFF

size: .
J: TRBJ2-7
D: TRBD1
V: TRBV19
DNA: TGTGCCAGTAGTCCCGGAACTAGGGGGCTTTACGAGCAGTACTTC
CDR3: CASSPGTRGLYEQYF

size: .
J: TRBJ2-1
D: TRBD2
V: TRBV6-4
DNA: TGTGCCAGCAGCATACTAGCGGACCCCTACAATGAGCAGTTCTTC
CDR3: CASSILADPYNEQFF

size: .
J: TRBJ2-7
D: TRBD1
V: TRBV3-1/TRBV3-2
DNA: TGTGCCAGCAGCCCTTCTCGACAGGGGGAGCAGTACTTC
CDR3: CASSPSRQGEQYF

size: .
J: TRBJ2-1
D: TRBD1
V: TRBV9
DNA: TGTGCCAGCAGCGCCCAGACAGGGGCTATCGATGATGAGCAGTTCTTC
CDR3: CASSAQTGAIDDEQFF

size: .
J: TRBJ2-3
D: TRBD2
V: TRBV27
DNA: TGTGCCAGCAGTTCCGGGACTAGCGGGAGTATTACGCAGTATTTT
CDR3: CASSSGTSGSITQYF

size: .
J: TRBJ2-3
D: .
V: TRBV19
DNA: TGTGCCAGTAGTATTATAGTGGGCACAGATACGCAGTATTTT
CDR3: CASSIIVGTDTQYF

size: .
J: TRBJ1-1
D: TRBD1
V: TRBV18
DNA: TGTGCCAGCTCCCTCAGGGGGACCCTGAACACTGAAGCTTTCTTT
CDR3: CASSLRGTLNTEAFF

size: .
J: TRBJ2-2
D: TRBD2
V: TRBV7-9
DNA: TGTGCCAGCAGTCTACTAGCGGGAGTCGGGGAGCTGTTTTTT
CDR3: CASSLLAGVGELFF

size: once
J: TRBJ2-1
D: TRBD1
V: TRBV5-4
DNA: TGTGCCAGCAGGCGACAGGGGGAAAGCTCCTACAATGAGCAGTTCTTC
CDR3: CASRRQGESSYNEQFF

size: .
J: TRBJ1-1
D: TRBD1
V: TRBV30
DNA: TGTGCCTGGAGTGCCCAACCATCCAGGGGGCACACTGAAGCTTTCTTT
CDR3: CAWSAQPSRGHTEAFF